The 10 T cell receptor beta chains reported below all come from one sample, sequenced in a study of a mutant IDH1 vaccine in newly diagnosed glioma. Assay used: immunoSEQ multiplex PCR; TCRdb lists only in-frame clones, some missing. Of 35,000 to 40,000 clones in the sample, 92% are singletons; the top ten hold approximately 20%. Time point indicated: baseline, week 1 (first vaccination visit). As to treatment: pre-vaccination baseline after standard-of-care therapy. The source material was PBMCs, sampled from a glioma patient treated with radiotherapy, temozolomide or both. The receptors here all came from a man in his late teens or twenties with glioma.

The CDR3 DNA follows: TGTGCCAGCAGTTACGGGCAGGGGCCCCTCTATGGCTACACCTTC. Its translation: CASSYGQGPLYGYTF. J is TRBJ1-2 and V is TRBV6-6, with D perhaps matching TRBD1 (6 bases). This CDR3 spans 15 amino acids. The germline V gene has CDR1 MNHNY and CDR2 SVGAGI (reference sequence). Trimming cost V 2 bases and J 4 bases, with 14 bases left between them.

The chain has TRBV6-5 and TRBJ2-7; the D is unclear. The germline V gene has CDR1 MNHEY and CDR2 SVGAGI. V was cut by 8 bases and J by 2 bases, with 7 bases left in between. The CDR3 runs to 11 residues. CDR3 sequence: CASGPTYEQYF. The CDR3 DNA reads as TGTGCCAGCGGTCCGACCTACGAGCAGTACTTC.

CDR3 sequence (DNA): TGTGCCAGCAGCGCGACAGGGAGCACTGAAGCTTTCTTT. Translating gives CASSATGSTEAFF. The rearrangement joins TRBV9 to TRBJ1-1; 7 bases map to TRBD1. With V trimmed by 3 bases and J by 4 bases, 3 bases remained unmatched. Looked up from germline, CDR1 is SGDLS and CDR2 is YYNGEE. The CDR3 runs 13 residues. Looking up the rest from reference TRBV9 and TRBJ1-1 gives the full variable domain: DSGVTQTPKHLITATGQRVTLRCSPRSGDLSVYWYQQSLDQGLQFLIQYYNGEERAKGNILERFSAQQFPDLHSELNLSSLELGDSALYFCASSATGSTEAFFGQGTRLTVV.

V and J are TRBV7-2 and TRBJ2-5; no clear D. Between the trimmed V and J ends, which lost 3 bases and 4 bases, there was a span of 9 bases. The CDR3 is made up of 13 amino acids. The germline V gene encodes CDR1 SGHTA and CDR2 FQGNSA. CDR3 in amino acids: CASSLWTGETQYF. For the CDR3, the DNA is TGTGCCAGCAGCTTGTGGACCGGAGAGACCCAGTACTTC. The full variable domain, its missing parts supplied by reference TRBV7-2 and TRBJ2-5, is GAGVSQSPSNKVTEKGKDVELRCDPISGHTALYWYRQSLGQGLEFLIYFQGNSAPDKSGLPSDRFSAERTGGSVSTLTIQRTQQEDSAVYLCASSLWTGETQYFGPGTRLLVL.

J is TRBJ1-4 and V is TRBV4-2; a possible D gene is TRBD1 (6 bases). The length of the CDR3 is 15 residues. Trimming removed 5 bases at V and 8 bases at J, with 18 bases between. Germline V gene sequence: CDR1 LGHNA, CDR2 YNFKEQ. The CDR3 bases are TGTGCCAGCAGCTCAGGGAGGGGGGGTGGGGAAAAACTGTTTTTT. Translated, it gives CASSSGRGGGEKLFF.

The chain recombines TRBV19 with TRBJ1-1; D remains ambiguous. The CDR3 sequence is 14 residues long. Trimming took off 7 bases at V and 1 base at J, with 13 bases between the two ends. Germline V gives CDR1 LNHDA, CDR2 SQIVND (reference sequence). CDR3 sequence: CASKVRNPNTEAFF. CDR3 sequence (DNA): TGTGCCAGTAAGGTCAGGAACCCGAACACTGAAGCTTTCTTT.

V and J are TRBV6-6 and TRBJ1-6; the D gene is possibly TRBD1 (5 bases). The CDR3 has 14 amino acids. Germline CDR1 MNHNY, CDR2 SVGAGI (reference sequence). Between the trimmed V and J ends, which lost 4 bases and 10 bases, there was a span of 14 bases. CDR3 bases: TGTGCCAGCAGTTTTGGCAGGGAAAGGTCACCCCTCCACTTT. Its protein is CASSFGRERSPLHF.

Here the CDR3 DNA reads TGTGCCAGCAGCGGGGGGAGAATCACAGATACGCAGTATTTT. This codes for CASSGGRITDTQYF. The V call is TRBV9, the J call TRBJ2-3; D is possibly TRBD1 or TRBD2 (5 bases each). V was shortened by 3 bases and J by 2 bases, with 10 bases between the two germline ends. The CDR3 totals 14 residues. Germline CDR1 and CDR2: SGDLS and YYNGEE.

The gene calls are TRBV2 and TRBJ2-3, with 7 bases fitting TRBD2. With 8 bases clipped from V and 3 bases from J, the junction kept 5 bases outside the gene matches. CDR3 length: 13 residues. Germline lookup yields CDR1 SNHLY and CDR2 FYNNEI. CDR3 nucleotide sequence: TGTGCCAGCTTGAGGGGAGGGACAGATACGCAGTATTTT. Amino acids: CASLRGGTDTQYF.

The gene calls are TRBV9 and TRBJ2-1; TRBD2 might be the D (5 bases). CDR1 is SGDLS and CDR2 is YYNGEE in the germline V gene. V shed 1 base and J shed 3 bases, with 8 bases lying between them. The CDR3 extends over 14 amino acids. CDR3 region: CASSVRSGYNEQFF. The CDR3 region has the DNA TGTGCCAGCAGCGTAAGGAGCGGCTACAATGAGCAGTTCTTC.